This entry concerns a single TCR beta chain. As processed by the authors: Cell counts per sample came from amplifying reference gene primers. Here immunoSEQ multiplex PCR was the method, and the copy in TCRdb shows in-frame clones only, minus some. V, J and clone size derive from that table, while D and trimming were established from the DNA sequence. The table lists under 250,000 clones, approximately 83% of them singletons. This entry belongs to a study of blood T cell repertoires in COVID-19. The overall study: From T cells, B-cell-depleted T cells, or PBMCs came the material, which was cDNA or gDNA.

The CDR3 consists of 14 residues. The germline V gene has CDR1 MDHEN and CDR2 SYDVKM. Trimming at V came to 6 bases and at J to 3 bases, leaving 8 bases not matched to a gene. Donors were grouped by their self-reported clinical history. This sequence joins TRBV28 and TRBJ2-7, with TRBD2 matching 7 bases. This sequence was found in a woman aged 40-49 years with acute COVID-19. The specimen was PBMCs or T cells enriched from blood (not recorded which). The CDR3 bases are TGTGCCAGCAGAAGAGGGACTAACGTCTACGAGCAGTACTTC. It yields the protein CASRRGTNVYEQYF.